Each of the 22 T cell receptor beta chains below was sequenced from the same sample in a study of blood T cell repertoires in COVID-19 (dated by TCRdb to the early 2020s). The library was prepared using the immunoSEQ multiplex PCR assay. TCRdb limited this immuneACCESS table to in-frame rearrangements with V and J called. A share of clones is missing; checked studies link under half to unresolved V genes, and the rest is unexplained. The sample contains approximately 200,000 clones, about 87% of them found a single time. Of the sample, approximately 1.6% falls within the top ten clones. Input material: peripheral blood. The receptors originated from a man in his sixties or seventies with acute or convalescent COVID-19.

V gene TRBV2 combines with J gene TRBJ2-7, with D perhaps matching TRBD2 (5 bases). The length of the CDR3 is 14 residues. Germline V lookup: CDR1 SNHLY, CDR2 FYNNEI. Trimming cost V 2 bases and J 6 bases, with 14 bases left between them. CDR3 coding DNA: TGTGCCAGCAGTGAACTGAGGGAGTATGGCGAGCAGTACTTC. This encodes CASSELREYGEQYF.

The gene calls are TRBV12-3 or TRBV12-4 and TRBJ2-5; tentative D call: TRBD1 (6 bases). CDR3 length equals 13 residues. V shed 6 bases and J shed 4 bases, with 12 bases lying between them. The CDR3 here is CASRLTGRETQYF. The CDR3, as DNA: TGTGCCAGCAGATTGACAGGACGAGAGACCCAGTACTTC.

The chain couples TRBV5-4 to TRBJ2-5; 8 bases are shared with TRBD2. CDR3 size: 14 residues. V shed 3 bases and J 2 bases; nucleotides not matched to a gene: 3. Germline V gene data show CDR1 as SGHNT and CDR2 as YYREEE (reference sequence). The CDR3 loop reads CASSSRLAQETQYF. CDR3 coding DNA: TGTGCCAGCAGCTCGCGACTAGCGCAAGAGACCCAGTACTTC.

This clone was observed a handful of times. The gene calls are TRBV5-4 and TRBJ1-3; 10 bases map to TRBD1. The CDR3 runs to 15 residues. CDR1 and CDR2 from the germline V gene are SGHNT and YYREEE (reference sequence). With 5 bases clipped from V and 2 bases from J, the junction kept 4 bases outside the gene matches. DNA for the CDR3: TGTGCCAGCAGTTTGACAGGGGGCCCTGGAAACACCATATATTTT. Translated, it gives CASSLTGGPGNTIYF. Full variable domain (outside the CDR3, taken from reference TRBV5-4 and TRBJ1-3): ETGVTQSPTHLIKTRGQQVTLRCSSQSGHNTVSWYQQALGQGPQFIFQYYREEENGRGNFPPRFSGLQFPNYSSELNVNALELDDSALYLCASSLTGGPGNTIYFGEGSWLTVV.

V is TRBV24-1 and J is TRBJ2-2; 7 bases align to TRBD2. There are 15 residues in the CDR3. The V gene end was trimmed by 2 bases and the J gene end by 6 bases; junction bases not matched to a gene: 5. Germline assignment: CDR1 KGHDR and CDR2 SFDVKD. This chain's CDR3 is CATSDWTRGAGELFF. CDR3 nucleotide sequence: TGTGCCACCAGTGATTGGACCCGGGGGGCCGGGGAGCTGTTTTTT.

The J gene is TRBJ2-7, the V gene TRBV3-1 (or the pseudogene TRBV3-2), with D tentatively TRBD2 (7 bases). Looked up from germline, CDR1 is LGHDT and CDR2 is YNNKEL (reference sequence). V lost 1 base, J lost 7 bases, and 17 bases lay in between. The CDR3 is made up of 15 amino acids. CDR3 sequence (DNA): TGTGCCAGCAGCCAAGGGCCCGGGGGGCGAATGGAGCAGTACTTC. Residues: CASSQGPGGRMEQYF.

The V and J genes are TRBV6-6 and TRBJ1-6; D unresolved. V lost 7 bases to trimming and J lost 8 bases, with 12 bases between them. Germline values: CDR1 MNHNY, CDR2 SVGAGI (reference sequence). The CDR3 runs 13 residues. The CDR3 reads CASTLSQDSPLHF. CDR3 bases: TGTGCCAGCACCCTCTCCCAGGATTCACCCCTCCACTTT.

This chain links TRBV6-5 with TRBJ1-1, with unresolved D. The V end lost 2 bases, the J end lost 0 bases, and 7 bases lay between the germline ends. This CDR3 comprises 14 residues. Germline loops: CDR1 MNHEY, CDR2 SVGAGI. As DNA, the CDR3 is TGTGCCAGCAGTTACGCAGAAATGAACACTGAAGCTTTCTTT. This encodes CASSYAEMNTEAFF.

V gene TRBV4-1 combines with J gene TRBJ2-7; D possibly corresponds to TRBD2 (5 bases). With 0 bases removed from V and 4 bases from J, the gap between germline ends came to 16 bases. The CDR3 runs 16 residues. Looked up from germline, CDR1 is MGHRA and CDR2 is YSYEKL. CDR3 loop: CASSQEGGYWVYEQYF. CDR3 in DNA: TGCGCCAGCAGCCAAGAAGGAGGTTACTGGGTTTACGAGCAGTACTTC.

The V and J genes are TRBV3-1 (or the pseudogene TRBV3-2) and TRBJ1-3; D ambiguous. Trimming left V 4 bases short and J 0 bases short, with 22 bases between. Per germline, CDR1 LGHDT and CDR2 YNNKEL (reference sequence). The CDR3 is 19 residues long. This CDR3 reads CASSPPRLEGRSSGNTIYF. The CDR3 nucleotides read TGTGCCAGCAGCCCCCCCAGGTTGGAGGGCCGGAGCTCTGGAAACACCATATATTTT.

The rearrangement links TRBV10-3 to TRBJ2-7; 8 nucleotides agree with TRBD1. The V gene end was trimmed by 4 bases and the J gene end by 7 bases; junction bases not matched to a gene: 9. The CDR3 runs 14 residues. The germline CDR1 and CDR2 sequences are ENHRY and SYGVKD. CDR3 in amino acids: CAISAPGGDGEQYF. CDR3 nucleotides: TGTGCCATCAGTGCCCCAGGGGGCGATGGTGAGCAGTACTTC.

This clone showed up just once. V is TRBV28 and J is TRBJ2-1; 8 bases fit TRBD1. This CDR3 is 14 amino acids long. The germline gives CDR1 MDHEN, CDR2 SYDVKM. V trimming: 10 bases; J trimming: 5 bases; junction bases outside the gene matches: 10. The CDR3 protein is CATLTGGTDNEQFF. The CDR3 coding sequence is TGTGCCACCCTCACAGGGGGAACGGACAATGAGCAGTTCTTC.

The CDR3 DNA follows: TGTGCCAGCAGTTTATTTCCAGGGGTAGGCCAGTACTTC. Encoded protein: CASSLFPGVGQYF. The chain couples TRBV28 to TRBJ2-5; D is possibly TRBD1 (6 bases). Per the germline V gene, CDR1 is MDHEN and CDR2 is SYDVKM. V was pared by 1 base and J by 10 bases, with 13 bases between. The CDR3 is made up of 13 amino acids.

The chain couples TRBV7-3 to TRBJ2-2, with TRBD1 as a possible D gene (6 bases). V lost 4 bases and J 0 bases, leaving 6 bases between the germline ends. In germline, CDR1 is SGHTA, CDR2 FQGTGA. The CDR3 is made up of 14 amino acids. The DNA of the CDR3 is TGTGCCAGCAGCTGGACAGCGAACACCGGGGAGCTGTTTTTT. It is translated as CASSWTANTGELFF.

V gene TRBV3-1 (or the pseudogene TRBV3-2) combines with J gene TRBJ1-6, with 8 bases identical to TRBD1. The CDR3 sequence is 16 residues long. V dropped 5 bases and J dropped 10; count of bases not matched to a gene: 13. Germline V CDR1 and CDR2: LGHDT, YNNKEL (reference sequence). The DNA for the CDR3 is TGTGCCAGCAGCGCAGGGGCCGGGACAGGTGGATCACCCCTCCACTTT. It is translated as CASSAGAGTGGSPLHF.

The chain recombines TRBV15 with TRBJ2-1, with TRBD2 matching over 7 bases. This CDR3 comprises 16 residues. V shed 9 bases and J 7 bases; nucleotides not matched to a gene: 18. Looked up from germline, CDR1 is LNHNV and CDR2 is YYDKDF (reference sequence). The DNA for the CDR3 is TGTGCCACTAAGGGAGGGGAGTCTACCCACGTAAATGAGCAGTTCTTC. It encodes CATKGGESTHVNEQFF.

V gene TRBV7-2 combines with J gene TRBJ2-7; weak D call: TRBD2 (5 bases). Trimming took off 0 bases at V and 3 bases at J, with 12 bases between the two ends. The CDR3 sequence is 15 residues long. In germline, CDR1 is SGHTA, CDR2 FQGNSA. CDR3 nucleotide sequence: TGTGCCAGCAGCTTAGCGGGAGTTTACGTCTACGAGCAGTACTTC. Amino acid sequence: CASSLAGVYVYEQYF. Complete variable domain (other parts from reference TRBV7-2 and TRBJ2-7): GAGVSQSPSNKVTEKGKDVELRCDPISGHTALYWYRQSLGQGLEFLIYFQGNSAPDKSGLPSDRFSAERTGGSVSTLTIQRTQQEDSAVYLCASSLAGVYVYEQYFGPGTRLTVT.

The gene calls are TRBV27 and TRBJ1-6; 7 bases agree with TRBD1. Looked up from germline, CDR1 is MNHEY and CDR2 is SMNVEV (reference sequence). The length of the CDR3 is 15 residues. Trimming removed 8 bases from V and 1 base from J; junction bases left unmatched: 5. CDR3 in DNA: TGTGCCAGCGCCGACAGGGTGTCCTATAATTCACCCCTCCACTTT. The encoded protein is CASADRVSYNSPLHF.

This clone was observed once. This chain links TRBV25-1 with TRBJ2-1; 7 nucleotides line up with TRBD2. The CDR3 has 18 amino acids. Germline values: CDR1 MGHDK, CDR2 SYGVNS. After removal of 0 bases from V and 7 bases from J, the junction contained 15 bases not matched to a gene. The CDR3 sequence: CASSEYMGGGTPGNEQFF. CDR3 nucleotides: TGTGCCAGCAGTGAATATATGGGGGGAGGGACCCCTGGTAATGAGCAGTTCTTC.

This clone showed up many times. The chain carries TRBV19 and TRBJ1-2; no definite D call. Trimming shortened V by 2 bases and J by 8 bases, and 12 bases separated the two germline ends. The CDR3 has 13 amino acids. Germline loops: CDR1 LNHDA, CDR2 SQIVND (reference sequence). CDR3 residues: CASSINRIQGYTF. CDR3 DNA: TGTGCCAGTAGTATAAATCGAATTCAGGGCTACACCTTC.

The DNA of the CDR3 is TGTGCCAGCAGTCCCCCTAGCCGCTATGAGCAGTTCTTC. Translation gives CASSPPSRYEQFF. The chain uses TRBV28 and TRBJ2-1; possibly TRBD2 for D (5 bases). Per the germline V gene, CDR1 is MDHEN and CDR2 is SYDVKM. Trimming shortened V by 5 bases and J by 8 bases, and 13 bases separated the two germline ends. The CDR3 is made up of 13 amino acids.

The chain has TRBV5-1 and TRBJ2-5; TRBD2 aligns across 12 bases. From germline, CDR1 is SGHRS and CDR2 YFSETQ. V was pared by 3 bases and J by 2 bases, with 5 bases of the junction left unmatched. The CDR3 is made up of 16 amino acids. This chain's CDR3 is CASSSLTSGRQETQYF. CDR3 nucleotides: TGCGCCAGCAGCTCCCTAACTAGCGGGAGGCAAGAGACCCAGTACTTC.